The 18 T cell receptor beta chains reported below all come from one sample, sequenced in a study of T cells in Graves' hyperthyroidism and ophthalmopathy. It was RNA transcripts that yielded the amplified TCR beta CDR3 regions. In the first-round RT-PCR of the TCR CDR3, the HTBI primer set was used. Using its own MiXCR run on the multiplex PCR reads, TCRdb lists one record per CDR3 protein. The profile shows around 190,000 distinct CDR3 sequences, about a sixth of them singletons. Sequencing used blood. The receptors derive from a woman between 45 and 65 years old with Graves' hyperthyroidism.

This clonotype was seen repeatedly, ten times or more. This rearrangement joins TRBV2 to TRBJ1-3; D is unresolved. The germline V gene has CDR1 SNHLY and CDR2 FYNNEI. Trimming took off 1 base at V and 7 bases at J, with 11 bases between the two ends. The CDR3 consists of 14 residues. In nucleotides, the CDR3 is TGTGCCAGCAGTGAAGGCCATTTGGCGAACACCATATATTTT. This translates into CASSEGHLANTIYF.

This clonotype was seen only a few times. V and J are TRBV6-1 and TRBJ2-7; possibly TRBD2 for D (6 bases). V lost 5 bases, J lost 2 bases, and 13 bases lay in between. CDR1 MNHNS and CDR2 SASEGT come from the germline V gene. This CDR3 is built from 14 residues. The CDR3, as DNA: TGTGCCAGCAGTAGTTTATGGGGGGCCTACGAGCAGTACTTC. Translated, it gives CASSSLWGAYEQYF.

This chain connects TRBV7-3 to TRBJ2-1, with a tentative D call TRBD2 (6 bases). The CDR3 extends over 15 amino acids. V dropped 3 bases and J dropped 6 bases, with 15 bases sitting between them. CDR1 SGHTA and CDR2 FQGTGA come from the germline V gene. The CDR3 region is CASSLGSSVINEQFF. For the CDR3, the DNA is TGTGCCAGCAGCTTGGGGTCTAGCGTCATCAATGAGCAGTTCTTC.

The chain carries TRBV28 and TRBJ1-2; D may be TRBD1 (5 bases). Germline CDR1 is MDHEN and CDR2 is SYDVKM. This CDR3 region has 13 residues. The V gene lost 7 bases and the J gene lost 3 bases, with 12 bases spanning the gap. DNA of the CDR3: TGTGCCAGCACCCCAGGGCCCCACTATGGCTACACCTTC. This codes for CASTPGPHYGYTF.

The rearrangement links TRBV2 to TRBJ1-5, with 8 bases aligning to TRBD1. The CDR3 has 14 residues. V was pared by 11 bases and J by 0 bases, with 6 bases of the junction left unmatched. Germline-derived CDR1 and CDR2 are SNHLY and FYNNEI. The CDR3 region is CASAGGYSNQPQHF. The CDR3 DNA is TGTGCCTCTGCAGGGGGCTATAGCAATCAGCCCCAGCATTTT.

This clonotype appeared many times. This chain links TRBV7-9 with TRBJ2-1; 14 bases map to TRBD2. After removal of 3 bases from V and 7 bases from J, the junction contained 5 bases not matched to a gene. Germline CDR1 and CDR2: SEHNR and FQNEAQ (reference sequence). The CDR3 totals 16 residues. The CDR3 sequence: CASSFGTSGRINEQFF. For the CDR3, the DNA is TGTGCCAGCAGCTTCGGGACTAGCGGGAGAATTAATGAGCAGTTCTTC.

This clonotype has at least ten counts. The rearrangement joins TRBV10-2 to TRBJ2-5; TRBD2 aligns across 11 bases. After removal of 2 bases from V and 5 bases from J, the junction contained 13 bases not matched to a gene. The CDR3 has 18 amino acids. Per the germline V gene, CDR1 is WSHSY and CDR2 is SAAADI. The CDR3 DNA reads TGCGCCAGCAGTGAGCATCGGACTAGCGGGCCGCGAGGGGAGACCCAGTACTTC. Its protein is CASSEHRTSGPRGETQYF.

This clonotype was seen a handful of times. This chain connects TRBV6-1 to TRBJ2-1; D tentatively reads TRBD1 or TRBD2 (5 bases each). The CDR3 extends over 14 amino acids. V shed 4 bases and J shed 7 bases, with 14 bases lying between them. Looked up from germline, CDR1 is MNHNS and CDR2 is SASEGT. CDR3 sequence (DNA): TGTGCCAGCAGTGTGCTCGGTGGGGGTAATGAGCAGTTCTTC. Amino acid sequence: CASSVLGGGNEQFF.

The chain couples TRBV4-1 to TRBJ2-3; the match to TRBD1 covers 8 bases. From germline, CDR1 is MGHRA and CDR2 YSYEKL. The CDR3 runs to 17 residues. The J segment lost 2 bases and the V segment lost 0 bases, leaving 7 bases of the junction unmatched. CDR3 in DNA: TGCGCCAGCAGCCAAGATCCGACAGGGGACGTCACAGATACGCAGTATTTT. Translated, it gives CASSQDPTGDVTDTQYF.

This clonotype was seen many times. The rearrangement joins TRBV12-3 or TRBV12-4 to TRBJ2-2; no clear D gene. The CDR3 runs to 15 residues. The V end lost 3 bases, the J end lost 5 bases, and 13 bases lay between the germline ends. The CDR3 region has the DNA TGTGCCAGCAGTTTGTCAGGAGTGGAGACCGGGGAGCTGTTTTTT. This sequence encodes CASSLSGVETGELFF.

The CDR3 loop reads CSASPHLSGSGAYEQFF. In DNA, the CDR3 is TGCAGTGCTAGTCCCCACCTTAGCGGGAGTGGAGCTTATGAGCAGTTCTTC. The V gene is TRBV20-1, the J gene TRBJ2-1, with TRBD2 matching 9 bases. The CDR3 totals 17 residues. Per germline, CDR1 DFQATT and CDR2 SNEGSKA (reference sequence). With 3 bases clipped from V and 8 bases from J, the junction kept 17 bases outside the gene matches.

This clonotype was seen at least ten times. V usage is TRBV28 and J usage is TRBJ1-3; D gene unclear. From germline, CDR1 is MDHEN and CDR2 SYDVKM. CDR3 length equals 12 residues. CDR3 DNA: TGTGGCACAGCCACCTCTGGAAACACCATATATTTT. Encoded protein: CGTATSGNTIYF.

This clonotype was counted many times. The rearrangement uses TRBV29-1 and TRBJ1-4, with no clear D. Trimming took off 6 bases at V and 2 bases at J, with 7 bases between the two ends. The length of the CDR3 is 12 residues. The germline V gene has CDR1 SQVTM and CDR2 ANQGSEA. CDR3 coding DNA: TGCAGCGTCGAGCTGACTAATGAAAAACTGTTTTTT. Amino acid sequence: CSVELTNEKLFF.

On this clonotype itself: This may come from a read error, since a much larger clone is one base off. The chain recombines TRBV9 with TRBJ2-7, with TRBD1 matching over 11 bases. The J call may be mistaken, given a closer DNA end match to TRBJ2-1. This CDR3 spans 16 amino acids. Germline V lookup: CDR1 SGDLS, CDR2 YYNGEE. The CDR3 region has the DNA TGTGCCAGCAGCGTAGCCCCCGGGGACAGGGGGTACGAGCAGTTCTTC. It yields the protein CASSVAPGDRGYEQFF.

In this sample, this clonotype turned up many times. The J gene is TRBJ2-7, the V gene TRBV30; 10 positions agree with TRBD1. Germline-derived CDR1 and CDR2 are GTSNPN and SVGIG (reference sequence). The V gene end was trimmed by 3 bases and the J gene end by 7 bases; junction bases not matched to a gene: 6. CDR3 length: 13 residues. CDR3 sequence reads: CAWRRTGGWEQYF. The CDR3 coding sequence is TGTGCCTGGAGAAGGACAGGGGGATGGGAGCAGTACTTC.

This clonotype was detected many times. The gene calls are TRBV12-3 or TRBV12-4 and TRBJ2-3, with 8 bases matching TRBD1. The V segment lost 5 bases and the J segment 3 bases; nucleotides outside the gene matches: 7. There are 15 residues in the CDR3. CDR3: CASSPPTGGTDTQYF. The CDR3 bases are TGTGCCAGCAGTCCACCAACAGGGGGGACAGATACGCAGTATTTT.

There are many counts of this clonotype. The J gene is TRBJ2-7, the V gene TRBV20-1; possibly TRBD1 or TRBD2 for D (5 bases each). This CDR3 region has 12 residues. V lost 3 bases, J lost 6 bases, and 12 bases lay in between. Germline V CDR1 and CDR2: DFQATT, SNEGSKA (reference sequence). CDR3 DNA: TGCAGTGCTAGGGGGACGGTTTTCGAGCAGTACTTC. It yields the protein CSARGTVFEQYF.

This chain connects TRBV3-1 to TRBJ2-7; D assignment may be TRBD1 or TRBD2 (5 bases each). Between the trimmed V and J ends, which lost 1 base and 0 bases, there was a span of 7 bases. This CDR3 has 14 residues. Germline CDR1 LGHDT, CDR2 YNNKEL (reference sequence). Here the CDR3 DNA reads TGTGCCAGCAGCCAAGCAGGGAGCTCCTACGAGCAGTACTTC. It yields the protein CASSQAGSSYEQYF.